Each of the 17 T cell receptor beta chains below was sequenced from the same sample in a study of blood T cell repertoires in COVID-19. The data were produced by immunoSEQ multiplex PCR, yet TCRdb's version contains in-frame clones alone and is incomplete. This table has 25,000 to 35,000 clones, about 79% appearing once. Sequencing was carried out using peripheral blood. Source of these receptors: a human donor in a cohort sampled during active COVID-19.

The chain links TRBV19 to TRBJ1-2; the D gene is possibly TRBD1 (6 bases). This CDR3 spans 14 amino acids. The V gene's germline CDR1 is LNHDA and CDR2 SQIVND (reference sequence). V dropped 10 bases and J dropped 3 bases, with 18 bases sitting between them. CDR3 DNA: TGTGCCACTAAGACAGGCCTCGGGGACTATGGCTACACCTTC. Residues: CATKTGLGDYGYTF.

Written as DNA, the CDR3 is TGTGCCAGCAGGGGGGCCGGGACAAACGAGCAGTACTTC. This translates into CASRGAGTNEQYF. The V call is TRBV19, the J call TRBJ2-7; perhaps TRBD1 as D (7 bases). Between the trimmed V and J ends, which lost 9 bases and 5 bases, there was a span of 17 bases. Germline lookup yields CDR1 LNHDA and CDR2 SQIVND (reference sequence). The CDR3 extends over 13 amino acids.

This clone was observed a handful of times. The chain joins TRBV7-8 to TRBJ2-7; 8 nucleotides agree with TRBD2. Losses at the gene ends were 3 bases for V and 6 bases for J; bases not matched to a gene: 4. The length of the CDR3 is 13 residues. CDR1 is SGHVS and CDR2 is FQNEAQ in the germline V gene. The CDR3 bases are TGTGCCAGCAGCTTGGGGCTAGCGGGCGAGCAGTACTTC. It codes for CASSLGLAGEQYF.

The CDR3 reads CASSSSGLAGAYTGELFF. The CDR3, as DNA: TGTGCCAGCTCATCCTCGGGACTAGCGGGGGCGTACACCGGGGAGCTGTTTTTT. The chain combines TRBV18 with TRBJ2-2, with 14 positions matching TRBD2. Unmatched junction bases numbered 8, after V lost 5 bases and J lost 3 bases. Germline V gene data show CDR1 as KGHSH and CDR2 as LQKENI. CDR3 length equals 18 residues.

CDR3 residues: CASRGTGGSYEQYF. The CDR3 DNA reads TGTGCCAGCAGAGGGACAGGGGGCTCCTACGAGCAGTACTTC. This sequence joins TRBV2 and TRBJ2-7; 11 bases match TRBD1. Unmatched junction bases numbered 1, after V lost 6 bases and J lost 0 bases. CDR1 is SNHLY and CDR2 is FYNNEI in the germline V gene. There are 14 residues in the CDR3. The whole variable domain, filled in from reference TRBV2 and TRBJ2-7, reads EPEVTQTPSHQVTQMGQEVILRCVPISNHLYFYWYRQILGQKVEFLVSFYNNEISEKSEIFDDQFSVERPDGSNFTLKIRSTKLEDSAMYFCASRGTGGSYEQYFGPGTRLTVT.

The chain combines TRBV19 with TRBJ2-7; 9 nucleotides agree with TRBD2. CDR1 is LNHDA, CDR2 SQIVND, per germline (reference sequence). The CDR3 spans 14 residues. J was trimmed by 0 bases and V by 6 bases; bases with no gene match: 3. The CDR3 loop is CASRRGLASYEQYF. The DNA for the CDR3 is TGTGCCAGTAGAAGGGGACTAGCCTCCTACGAGCAGTACTTC.

The chain carries TRBV7-3 and TRBJ2-2, with D possibly matching TRBD2 (5 bases). Between the trimmed V and J ends, which lost 5 bases and 10 bases, there was a span of 8 bases. The CDR3 contains 11 residues. Germline V gene sequence: CDR1 SGHTA, CDR2 FQGTGA. CDR3 bases: TGTGCCAGCAGCCCCGGGGAGGAGCTGTTTTTT. It specifies CASSPGEELFF. Drawing the rest from reference TRBV7-3 and TRBJ2-2, the complete variable domain is GAGVSQTPSNKVTEKGKYVELRCDPISGHTALYWYRQSLGQGPEFLIYFQGTGAADDSGLPNDRFFAVRPEGSVSTLKIQRTERGDSAVYLCASSPGEELFFGEGSRLTVL.

DNA of the CDR3: TGTGCCAGCTCACCAGGCGACAGCGCTAACTATGGCTACACCTTC. It codes for CASSPGDSANYGYTF. V usage is TRBV18 and J usage is TRBJ1-2, with D possibly being TRBD1 (5 bases). Germline-derived CDR1 and CDR2 are KGHSH and LQKENI. This CDR3 is built from 15 residues. Trimming took 2 bases from V and 0 from J, leaving 10 bases between them.

The chain couples TRBV4-1 to TRBJ1-2, with 8 bases that match TRBD1. Looked up from germline, CDR1 is MGHRA and CDR2 is YSYEKL. The V and J ends lost 4 bases and 4 bases, in that order; junction bases with no gene match: 14. The CDR3 is 17 amino acids. The CDR3 nucleotides read TGCGCCAGCAGCCTGGACGTGTCGGCAGGGGGCTTCTATGGCTACACCTTC. This sequence encodes CASSLDVSAGGFYGYTF.

This chain uses TRBV6-5 with TRBJ2-7; 9 bases map to TRBD2. Germline values: CDR1 MNHEY, CDR2 SVGAGI. The junction had 7 bases not matched to a gene; V was cut back by 8 bases and J by 2 bases. The CDR3 consists of 14 residues. CDR3 DNA sequence: TGTGCCAGCCAGCGGGAGGTGCCACCCTACGAGCAGTACTTC. Protein: CASQREVPPYEQYF.

This chain uses TRBV5-8 with TRBJ2-2, with TRBD2 identical over 10 bases. Germline V gives CDR1 SGHTS, CDR2 YDEGEE. V was clipped by 3 bases and J by 4 bases; unmatched bases: 9. This CDR3 has 17 residues. The CDR3 DNA sequence: TGTGCCAGCAGCTGGGCCCCAACTAGCGGGGCCACCGGGGAGCTGTTTTTT. Its translation: CASSWAPTSGATGELFF.

The chain uses TRBV28 and TRBJ1-5; TRBD1 is a possible D gene (6 bases). The V end lost 5 bases, the J end lost 3 bases, and 14 bases lay between the germline ends. The CDR3 loop spans 15 amino acids. Germline CDR1 is MDHEN and CDR2 is SYDVKM. The CDR3 region has the DNA TGTGCCAGCAGTAACCGGGACACCTCCAATCAGCCCCAGCATTTT. Translation gives CASSNRDTSNQPQHF.

The chain has TRBV19 and TRBJ1-3; 8 nucleotides line up with TRBD1. Germline assignment: CDR1 LNHDA and CDR2 SQIVND (reference sequence). Unmatched junction bases numbered 7, after V lost 5 bases and J lost 4 bases. The CDR3 runs 15 residues. CDR3 region: CASSRTGGKGNTIYF. As DNA, the CDR3 is TGTGCCAGTAGTCGTACAGGGGGTAAGGGAAACACCATATATTTT. The full variable domain, rest sourced from reference TRBV19 and TRBJ1-3, is DGGITQSPKYLFRKEGQNVTLSCEQNLNHDAMYWYRQDPGQGLRLIYYSQIVNDFQKGDIAEGYSVSREKKESFPLTVTSAQKNPTAFYLCASSRTGGKGNTIYFGEGSWLTVV.

The chain links TRBV7-2 to TRBJ2-5, with 12 bases lining up with TRBD2. This CDR3 is built from 17 residues. CDR1 and CDR2 (germline): SGHTA, FQGNSA. Unmatched junction bases numbered 7, after V lost 1 base and J lost 4 bases. This CDR3 is CASSLGFSSGGAETQYF. The CDR3 coding sequence is TGTGCCAGCAGCTTAGGCTTCTCTAGCGGGGGGGCAGAGACCCAGTACTTC. The variable domain in full, with the rest retrieved from reference TRBV7-2 and TRBJ2-5, is GAGVSQSPSNKVTEKGKDVELRCDPISGHTALYWYRQSLGQGLEFLIYFQGNSAPDKSGLPSDRFSAERTGGSVSTLTIQRTQQEDSAVYLCASSLGFSSGGAETQYFGPGTRLLVL.

V and J are TRBV28 and TRBJ2-4, with D possibly being TRBD1 (6 bases). V shed 4 bases and J shed 8 bases, with 18 bases lying between them. Germline CDR1 MDHEN, CDR2 SYDVKM. The CDR3 has 15 residues. CDR3 nucleotides: TGTGCCAGCAGTTCCCCCAGAGGGGGTCGGGACATTCAGTACTTC. Its protein is CASSSPRGGRDIQYF.

The chain recombines TRBV9 with TRBJ2-2; 11 bases are a match to TRBD2. The ends lost 0 bases at V and 1 base at J; junction bases unmatched: 5. The CDR3 runs to 18 residues. The germline gives CDR1 SGDLS, CDR2 YYNGEE. The CDR3 spells CASSVELAGAVNTGELFF. Written as DNA, the CDR3 is TGTGCCAGCAGCGTAGAACTAGCGGGGGCCGTGAACACCGGGGAGCTGTTTTTT.

The chain links TRBV5-8 to TRBJ2-4, with D tentatively TRBD1 (6 bases). V was clipped by 0 bases and J by 4 bases, with 11 bases between them. Per germline, CDR1 SGHTS and CDR2 YDEGEE. The CDR3 spans 15 residues. The CDR3 spells CASSLEGEPKNIQYF. The DNA of the CDR3 is TGTGCCAGCAGCTTGGAGGGGGAGCCAAAAAACATTCAGTACTTC.